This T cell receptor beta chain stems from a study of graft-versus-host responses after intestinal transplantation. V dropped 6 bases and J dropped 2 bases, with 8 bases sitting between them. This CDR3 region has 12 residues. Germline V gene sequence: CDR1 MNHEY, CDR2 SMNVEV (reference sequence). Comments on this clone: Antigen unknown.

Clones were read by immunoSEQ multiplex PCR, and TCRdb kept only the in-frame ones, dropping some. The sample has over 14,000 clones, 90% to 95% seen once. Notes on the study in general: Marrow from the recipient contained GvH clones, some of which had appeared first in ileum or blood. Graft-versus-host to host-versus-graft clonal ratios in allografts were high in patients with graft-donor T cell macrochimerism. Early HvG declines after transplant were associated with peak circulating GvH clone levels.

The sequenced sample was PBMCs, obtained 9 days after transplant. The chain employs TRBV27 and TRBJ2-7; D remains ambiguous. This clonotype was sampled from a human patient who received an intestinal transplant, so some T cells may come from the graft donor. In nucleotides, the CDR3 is TGTGCCAGCAGAGGTACAGCCTACGAGCAGTACTTC. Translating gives CASRGTAYEQYF.